This T cell receptor (beta chain) is drawn from a study of Graves' ophthalmopathy and Graves' hyperthyroidism. Study overall: Before any treatment, peripheral blood was taken at the initial diagnosis.

From RNA, the CDR3 regions of TCR beta chains were amplified and sequenced. RT-PCR in the first round used HTBI primers; a second-round multiplex PCR followed. MiXCR was run by TCRdb on the multiplex PCR reads, yielding one entry per CDR3 protein. The sample holds hundreds of thousands of distinct CDR3 sequences, about 38% seen once. Points on this clonotype: It may be a read error: a sequence one base away is much more abundant.

The ends were cut back, 5 bases at V and 5 bases at J, with 13 bases in the middle. There are 14 residues in the CDR3. From germline, CDR1 is SNHLY and CDR2 FYNNEI. Other autoimmune diseases, uncontrolled infections, pregnancy or lactation led to the exclusion of patients. From fresh peripheral blood, 8.5 to 10 ml in volume, the PBMCs were obtained. The TCR sequence derives from an adult man with Graves' ophthalmopathy. The sequencing sample was made of peripheral blood. V usage is TRBV2 and J usage is TRBJ1-5, with D tentatively TRBD1 (5 bases). Written as DNA, the CDR3 is TGTGCCAGCAGTTACCTGGGACCGCATCAGCCCCAGCATTTT. It is translated as CASSYLGPHQPQHF. The full variable domain, with the rest looked up from reference TRBV2 and TRBJ1-5, is EPEVTQTPSHQVTQMGQEVILRCVPISNHLYFYWYRQILGQKVEFLVSFYNNEISEKSEIFDDQFSVERPDGSNFTLKIRSTKLEDSAMYFCASSYLGPHQPQHFGDGTRLSIL.